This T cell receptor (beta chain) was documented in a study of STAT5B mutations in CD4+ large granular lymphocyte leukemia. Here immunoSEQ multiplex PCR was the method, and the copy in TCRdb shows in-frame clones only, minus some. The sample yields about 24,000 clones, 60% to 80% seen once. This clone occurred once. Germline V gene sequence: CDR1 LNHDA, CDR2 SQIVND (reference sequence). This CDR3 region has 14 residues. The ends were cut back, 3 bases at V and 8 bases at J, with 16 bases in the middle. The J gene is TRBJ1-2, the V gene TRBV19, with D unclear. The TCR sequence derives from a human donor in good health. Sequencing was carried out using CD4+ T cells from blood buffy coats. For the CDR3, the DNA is TGTGCCAGTAGTATGGGCTCCCCCGCGCACGGCTACACCTTC. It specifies CASSMGSPAHGYTF.